These 26 T cell receptor beta chains were sequenced from one sample in a study of T cell responses to AZD1222 COVID-19 vaccine. Generated by immunoSEQ multiplex PCR, the TCRdb table keeps only in-frame clones and is missing some. The sample comprises tens of thousands of clones, about 83% of which are singletons, and approximately 1.3% rests with the top ten. Sequencing used peripheral blood, obtained 28 days after the second AZD1222 dose. The source of these receptors is an adult who received the AZD1222 COVID-19 vaccine.

The chain recombines TRBV5-6 with TRBJ1-5; 8 bases are shared with TRBD1. V lost 0 bases, J lost 7 bases, and 6 bases stayed unmatched. The germline V gene has CDR1 SGHDT and CDR2 YYEEEE. This CDR3 is built from 15 residues. CDR3 coding DNA: TGTGCCAGCAGCTTGGGGAGGACAGGGATACAGCCCCAGCATTTT. Its protein is CASSLGRTGIQPQHF.

V is TRBV5-1 and J is TRBJ1-2; 7 nucleotides align to TRBD1. This CDR3 has 15 amino acids. V lost 4 bases and J lost 1; bases outside the gene matches: 7. The germline V gene encodes CDR1 SGHRS and CDR2 YFSETQ. The CDR3 nucleotides read TGCGCCAGCAGCCCCCGGGACAGTTTTAACTATGGCTACACCTTC. Protein product: CASSPRDSFNYGYTF.

The rearrangement links TRBV6-2 or TRBV6-3 to TRBJ2-2; 9 nucleotides align to TRBD1. The CDR3 runs 15 residues. Germline CDR1 reads MNHEY; CDR2 reads SVGEGT. V gave up 0 bases and J gave up 6 bases; unmatched junction bases: 2. The CDR3 loop reads CASSYSQGAAGELFF. CDR3 coding DNA: TGTGCCAGCAGTTACTCACAGGGGGCCGCCGGGGAGCTGTTTTTT.

The chain couples TRBV7-9 to TRBJ2-1, with 8 bases lining up with TRBD1. CDR3 length: 12 amino acids. Germline CDR1 SEHNR, CDR2 FQNEAQ (reference sequence). Trimming at V came to 5 bases and at J to 12 bases, leaving 6 bases not matched to a gene. CDR3 sequence (DNA): TGTGCCAGCAGCCTCATAGGGACAGGGCAGTTCTTC. Translation: CASSLIGTGQFF.

The V and J genes are TRBV7-9 and TRBJ2-1; the D is unclear. Per the germline V gene, CDR1 is SEHNR and CDR2 is FQNEAQ (reference sequence). With 0 bases removed from V and 4 bases from J, the gap between germline ends came to 10 bases. The length of the CDR3 is 15 residues. CDR3 in amino acids: CASSLASLGYNEQFF. In DNA form, the CDR3 reads TGTGCCAGCAGCTTAGCCTCCTTAGGGTACAATGAGCAGTTCTTC.

A few counts support this clone. This chain joins TRBV28 and TRBJ2-1; D is unclear. The germline V gene encodes CDR1 MDHEN and CDR2 SYDVKM. V lost 4 bases and J lost 7, with 14 bases in between. This CDR3 region has 14 residues. CDR3 sequence: CASSSAGPYNEQFF. In DNA, the CDR3 is TGTGCCAGCAGTTCCGCCGGGCCTTATAATGAGCAGTTCTTC.

V is TRBV18 and J is TRBJ1-4, with TRBD1 identical over 7 bases. This CDR3 spans 16 amino acids. The J segment lost 2 bases and the V segment lost 5 bases, leaving 8 bases of the junction unmatched. Germline V gene data show CDR1 as KGHSH and CDR2 as LQKENI. The CDR3 DNA reads TGTGCCAGCTCAGCGATCCAGGGGGTCACTAATGAAAAACTGTTTTTT. This gives the protein CASSAIQGVTNEKLFF.

V is TRBV7-9 and J is TRBJ2-7, with D unclear. The CDR3 totals 13 residues. Per the germline V gene, CDR1 is SEHNR and CDR2 is FQNEAQ (reference sequence). The V and J ends lost 1 base and 2 bases respectively, with 6 bases between them. The CDR3 bases are TGTGCCAGCAGCTTAGATCGGGCCTACGAGCAGTACTTC. Residues: CASSLDRAYEQYF.

The rearrangement joins TRBV7-2 to TRBJ2-7; no clear D gene. This CDR3 is built from 15 residues. Per germline, CDR1 SGHTA and CDR2 FQGNSA. V lost 1 base and J 3 bases, leaving 13 bases between the germline ends. CDR3 sequence reads: CASSLGPRVLYEQYF. The CDR3 nucleotides are TGTGCCAGCAGCTTAGGCCCTAGAGTACTCTACGAGCAGTACTTC.

The V call is TRBV15, the J call TRBJ2-7; TRBD1 agrees at 9 bases. V trimming: 2 bases; J trimming: 4 bases; junction bases outside the gene matches: 15. CDR1 LNHNV and CDR2 YYDKDF come from the germline V gene (reference sequence). This CDR3 is built from 18 residues. The CDR3 bases are TGTGCCACCAGCAGACCAACCCTCTCCGGGACAGGGTTATACGAGCAGTACTTC. Its protein product is CATSRPTLSGTGLYEQYF.

V and J are TRBV19 and TRBJ1-5; 7 nucleotides line up with TRBD1. The CDR3 spans 16 residues. J gave up 7 bases and V 3 bases, and 12 bases lay outside the gene matches. CDR1 and CDR2 (germline): LNHDA, SQIVND (reference sequence). CDR3 DNA sequence: TGTGCCAGTAGTATTGGTCCCAGACAGGGAACACAGCCCCAGCATTTT. Residues: CASSIGPRQGTQPQHF.

This clone has a single count. CDR3 protein: CASSLQGSQYF. The CDR3 DNA reads as TGTGCCAGCAGCCTACAGGGCTCGCAGTATTTT. This sequence joins TRBV5-6 and TRBJ2-3, with D tentatively TRBD1 (6 bases). The CDR3 covers 11 residues. CDR1 is SGHDT and CDR2 is YYEEEE in the germline V gene. V was pared by 4 bases and J by 10 bases, with 10 bases between.

The chain has TRBV5-4 and TRBJ1-1; D unclear. Trimming pared 1 base from V and 4 bases from J, leaving 8 bases between. Per the germline V gene, CDR1 is SGHNT and CDR2 is YYREEE (reference sequence). This CDR3 is 13 amino acids long. This CDR3 reads CASSLTLGTEAFF. CDR3 DNA sequence: TGTGCCAGCAGCTTGACCCTGGGCACTGAAGCTTTCTTT.

V usage is TRBV11-2 and J usage is TRBJ1-1; 9 nucleotides match TRBD1. The germline gives CDR1 SGHAT, CDR2 FQNNGV. Germline trimming cut 2 bases from V and 7 bases from J; bases unmatched to any gene: 5. This CDR3 has 14 amino acids. The CDR3 nucleotides read TGTGCCAGCAGCTTACTACAGGGGGCATTTGAAGCTTTCTTT. Translating gives CASSLLQGAFEAFF. The complete variable domain, with remaining parts taken from reference TRBV11-2 and TRBJ1-1, reads EAGVAQSPRYKIIEKRQSVAFWCNPISGHATLYWYQQILGQGPKLLIQFQNNGVVDDSQLPKDRFSAERLKGVDSTLKIQPAKLEDSAVYLCASSLLQGAFEAFFGQGTRLTVV.

The genes are TRBV4-3 and TRBJ1-6; D not certain. The CDR3 consists of 15 residues. V lost 3 bases, J lost 5 bases, and 11 bases lay in between. Germline values: CDR1 LGHNA, CDR2 YSLEER. This CDR3 reads CASSQRGRDNSPLHF. CDR3 sequence (DNA): TGCGCCAGCAGCCAGCGGGGAAGGGATAATTCACCCCTCCACTTT.

This CDR3 is CASSLAVRNTEAFF. CDR3 nucleotide sequence: TGTGCCAGCAGCTTAGCGGTAAGGAACACTGAAGCTTTCTTT. The chain joins TRBV7-9 to TRBJ1-1; D unclear. CDR1 is SEHNR and CDR2 is FQNEAQ in the germline V gene (reference sequence). The CDR3 is made up of 14 amino acids. The V gene lost 0 bases and the J gene lost 1 base, with 6 bases spanning the gap.

In its sample, this clone was seen once. The rearrangement joins TRBV6-1 to TRBJ1-2; no reliable D call. The germline V gene has CDR1 MNHNS and CDR2 SASEGT. The V end was cut by 1 base, the J end by 0 bases, with 9 bases between. CDR3 length: 15 residues. CDR3 sequence (DNA): TGTGCCAGCAGTGAAGTGCAACTTGCTAACTATGGCTACACCTTC. This codes for CASSEVQLANYGYTF.

This clone showed up just once. CDR3 sequence reads: CASSQEYRGYTQYF. The CDR3 DNA sequence: TGTGCCAGCAGCCAAGAATATCGAGGGTATACGCAGTATTTT. The chain couples TRBV3-1 (or the pseudogene TRBV3-2) to TRBJ2-3; D may be TRBD2 (5 bases). CDR1 LGHDT and CDR2 YNNKEL come from the germline V gene (reference sequence). V lost 0 bases to trimming and J lost 7 bases, with 11 bases between them. The CDR3 length is 14 residues.

Here the CDR3 DNA reads TGTGCCAGCAGCGTAGGGATCGGTAGCGGGAGAAATGAGCAGTTCTTC. Its protein product is CASSVGIGSGRNEQFF. This chain joins TRBV9 and TRBJ2-1; 9 nucleotides align to TRBD2. The CDR3 has 16 amino acids. CDR1 is SGDLS, CDR2 YYNGEE, per germline. V dropped 0 bases and J dropped 7; count of bases not matched to a gene: 8.

This sequence joins TRBV4-3 and TRBJ1-1; D is undetermined. This CDR3 spans 13 amino acids. Germline V gene lookup returns CDR1 LGHNA and CDR2 YSLEER. V lost 4 bases and J 1 base, leaving 7 bases between the germline ends. The CDR3 spells CASSLLGNTEAFF. In nucleotides, the CDR3 is TGCGCCAGCAGCCTTTTGGGGAACACTGAAGCTTTCTTT.

The chain recombines TRBV27 with TRBJ2-7, with D maybe TRBD1 (6 bases). This CDR3 is 14 amino acids long. CDR1 is MNHEY and CDR2 is SMNVEV in the germline V gene (reference sequence). The ends were cut back, 3 bases at V and 2 bases at J, with 11 bases in the middle. CDR3 sequence reads: CASSFGGRTYEQYF. The CDR3 DNA reads TGTGCCAGCAGTTTTGGGGGCCGGACCTACGAGCAGTACTTC.

V gene TRBV27 combines with J gene TRBJ1-1; maybe TRBD1 (5 bases). The CDR3 extends over 13 amino acids. Germline CDR1 and CDR2: MNHEY and SMNVEV (reference sequence). V was pared by 2 bases and J by 3 bases, with 7 bases between. The CDR3 DNA reads as TGTGCCAGCAGTTTAGGGACTGACACTGAAGCTTTCTTT. Translated, it gives CASSLGTDTEAFF.

V and J are TRBV5-1 and TRBJ2-1; D uncertain. CDR3 length: 13 residues. Germline lookup yields CDR1 SGHRS and CDR2 YFSETQ. The V end was cut by 2 bases, the J end by 5 bases, with 8 bases between. DNA for the CDR3: TGCGCCAGCAGCTTCCCAGGAAACAATGAGCAGTTCTTC. Translated: CASSFPGNNEQFF.

This chain connects TRBV2 to TRBJ2-2; 7 nucleotides line up with TRBD1. This CDR3 contains 15 residues. Germline CDR1 is SNHLY and CDR2 is FYNNEI. V shed 5 bases, J shed 0 bases, and the junction held 3 bases outside the gene matches. The DNA of the CDR3 is TGTGCCAGCAGTCTAGGACAGGCGAACACCGGGGAGCTGTTTTTT. Translated, it gives CASSLGQANTGELFF.

This clone has only one observation. In DNA, the CDR3 is TGTGCCAGCAGCTTGATGGGCGCGCCTGAAGCTTTCTTT. It translates to CASSLMGAPEAFF. The chain carries TRBV5-6 and TRBJ1-1; D gene ambiguous. V was clipped by 1 base and J by 6 bases, with 10 bases between them. The germline CDR1 and CDR2 sequences are SGHDT and YYEEEE. This CDR3 comprises 13 residues.

This clone was counted between two and nine times. V gene TRBV30 combines with J gene TRBJ2-1; D remains unclear. V dropped 1 base and J dropped 4 bases, with 2 bases sitting between them. The CDR3 runs to 11 residues. Per germline, CDR1 GTSNPN and CDR2 SVGIG (reference sequence). CDR3 in amino acids: CAWSAYNEQFF. In DNA form, the CDR3 reads TGTGCCTGGAGTGCTTACAATGAGCAGTTCTTC.